The 28 T cell receptor beta chains below come from one sample, sequenced in a study of radiation and T cells in renal cell carcinoma. Measured with immunoSEQ multiplex PCR; TCRdb has only the in-frame clones, and not every one. Among around 170,000 clones listed, about 88% were seen once. As to time point: blood 4 weeks post-SBRT, at nephrectomy. Treatment indicated: 15 Gy SBRT to primary tumor, nephrectomy 4 weeks later. The sample was blood, taken from a patient whose treatment included radiotherapy and nephrectomy. These receptors all stem from a woman aged 45-60 years with renal cell carcinoma.

Of note for this clone: One end of the junction is discordant with germline, which a read error may explain. The CDR3 spells CASSFSGADQETQYF. The CDR3 coding sequence is TGTGCTAGCAGCTTTTCAGGGGCCGACCAAGAGACCCAGTACTTC. The chain recombines TRBV7-7 with TRBJ2-5, with D possibly TRBD1 on 6 matching bases. The length of the CDR3 is 15 residues. Germline V gives CDR1 SSHAT, CDR2 FNYEAQ (reference sequence).

The rearrangement links TRBV5-6 to TRBJ1-6, with 7 bases aligning to TRBD1. Germline trimming cut 2 bases from V and 0 bases from J; bases unmatched to any gene: 5. This CDR3 spans 17 amino acids. Germline CDR1 reads SGHDT; CDR2 reads YYEEEE. In nucleotides, the CDR3 is TGTGCCAGCAGCTTCGGACAGGATAACTCCTATAATTCACCCCTCCACTTT. Translating it yields CASSFGQDNSYNSPLHF.

The chain recombines TRBV19 with TRBJ1-1; D not certain. V lost 6 bases and J lost 11, with 16 bases in between. The CDR3 consists of 12 residues. Germline V gene lookup returns CDR1 LNHDA and CDR2 SQIVND (reference sequence). In DNA, the CDR3 is TGTGCCAGTAGCCGATCTCTTGGCGAGGCTTTCTTT. Translating gives CASSRSLGEAFF.

This chain links TRBV19 with TRBJ1-2, with D uncertain. With 0 bases removed from V and 4 bases from J, the gap between germline ends came to 9 bases. Germline assignment: CDR1 LNHDA and CDR2 SQIVND (reference sequence). The CDR3 has 14 residues. In DNA form, the CDR3 reads TGTGCCAGTAGTATAGATGCTAACAGCTATGGCTACACCTTC. This codes for CASSIDANSYGYTF.

This clone was detected only a few times. The V and J genes are TRBV7-9 and TRBJ1-6, with 8 nucleotides matching TRBD1. V dropped 5 bases and J dropped 10; count of bases not matched to a gene: 7. Germline V CDR1 and CDR2: SEHNR, FQNEAQ (reference sequence). The CDR3 is made up of 14 amino acids. The CDR3 DNA sequence: TGTGCCAGCAGCCGGACAGGGATACGATCACCCCTCCACTTT. This sequence encodes CASSRTGIRSPLHF.

This clone was detected once. The gene calls are TRBV5-1 and TRBJ2-5; maybe TRBD2 (6 bases). Germline values: CDR1 SGHRS, CDR2 YFSETQ. The CDR3 has 14 amino acids. The V gene lost 4 bases and the J gene lost 5 bases, with 15 bases spanning the gap. CDR3 residues: CASSPGDQRETQYF. The DNA of the CDR3 is TGCGCCAGCAGCCCGGGGGACCAGAGGGAGACCCAGTACTTC.

The gene calls are TRBV6-1 and TRBJ1-4; D may be TRBD1 (5 bases). CDR1 is MNHNS and CDR2 is SASEGT in the germline V gene. V shed 7 bases and J shed 8 bases, with 20 bases lying between them. This CDR3 has 15 residues. The CDR3 DNA sequence: TGTGCCAGCAAACCCGGGGGAGGGCCTGGGGAAAAACTGTTTTTT. Amino acids: CASKPGGGPGEKLFF.

The chain uses TRBV4-1 and TRBJ1-1; D is possibly TRBD1 (5 bases). V lost 3 bases and J 5 bases, leaving 10 bases between the germline ends. Germline V CDR1 and CDR2: MGHRA, YSYEKL. The CDR3 has 13 amino acids. The CDR3 region has the DNA TGCGCCAGCAGCCAGAGGGGCCCGACTGAAGCTTTCTTT. This codes for CASSQRGPTEAFF.

The chain links TRBV6-1 to TRBJ1-1; D call uncertain. Germline V gives CDR1 MNHNS, CDR2 SASEGT. V dropped 6 bases and J dropped 6 bases, with 14 bases sitting between them. The CDR3 length is 13 residues. Here the CDR3 reads CASRETVPPEAFF. CDR3 coding DNA: TGTGCCAGCAGGGAAACAGTCCCTCCTGAAGCTTTCTTT.

V is TRBV28 and J is TRBJ1-1; D is ambiguous. The length of the CDR3 is 13 residues. V shed 5 bases and J shed 4 bases, with 11 bases lying between them. Germline lookup yields CDR1 MDHEN and CDR2 SYDVKM. The CDR3 protein is CASSALLSTEAFF. DNA of the CDR3: TGTGCCAGCAGTGCCCTTTTGAGCACTGAAGCTTTCTTT.

This clone was found a few times. The V and J genes are TRBV10-3 and TRBJ2-1; the match to TRBD2 covers 9 bases. The CDR3 covers 14 residues. After removal of 6 bases from V and 8 bases from J, the junction contained 8 bases not matched to a gene. Germline CDR1 ENHRY, CDR2 SYGVKD. CDR3 in DNA: TGTGCCATCAGCGATAGCGGGGGTTCAGATGAGCAGTTCTTC. This encodes CAISDSGGSDEQFF.

This clone was counted a few times. The rearrangement links TRBV7-2 to TRBJ1-6; D gene uncertain. This CDR3 contains 14 residues. The V end was cut by 5 bases, the J end by 6 bases, with 11 bases between. The germline V gene has CDR1 SGHTA and CDR2 FQGNSA. The CDR3 here is CASSPSLSNSPLHF. CDR3 nucleotide sequence: TGTGCCAGCAGCCCGTCTTTGAGTAATTCACCCCTCCACTTT.

This clone was detected only a few times. The chain combines TRBV6-1 with TRBJ1-5; D might be TRBD1 (6 bases). This CDR3 has 13 residues. Deletions cut 6 bases from V and 7 bases from J, with 13 bases between. CDR1 is MNHNS and CDR2 is SASEGT in the germline V gene. This chain's CDR3 is CASRASGGQPQHF. In nucleotides, the CDR3 is TGTGCCAGCAGGGCCTCGGGGGGCCAGCCCCAGCATTTT.

The chain carries TRBV10-1 and TRBJ1-6, with D tentatively TRBD1 (6 bases). Germline V CDR1 and CDR2: WNHNN, SYGVQD (reference sequence). The germline V and J ends were trimmed by 11 bases and 8 bases, with 13 bases remaining between them. The CDR3 is 12 residues long. CDR3 DNA: TGCGCCCCGCAAAAGGGGGATTCACCCCTCCACTTT. This translates into CAPQKGDSPLHF.

J is TRBJ2-6 and V is TRBV18, with TRBD1 matching 12 bases. CDR3 size: 16 residues. After removal of 6 bases from V and 3 bases from J, the junction contained 3 bases not matched to a gene. Germline CDR1 KGHSH, CDR2 LQKENI. CDR3 amino acids: CASSGTGGSGANVLTF. The CDR3 region has the DNA TGTGCCAGCTCCGGGACAGGGGGCAGTGGGGCCAACGTCCTGACTTTC. The full variable domain, completed using reference TRBV18 and TRBJ2-6, is NAGVMQNPRHLVRRRGQEARLRCSPMKGHSHVYWYRQLPEEGLKFMVYLQKENIIDESGMPKERFSAEFPKEGPSILRIQQVVRGDSAAYFCASSGTGGSGANVLTFGAGSRLTVL.

The chain uses TRBV9 and TRBJ2-3; 7 bases match TRBD2. Germline V lookup: CDR1 SGDLS, CDR2 YYNGEE. J gave up 1 base and V 0 bases, and 2 bases lay outside the gene matches. The CDR3 is 15 amino acids. The CDR3 sequence: CASSVGTRGTDTQYF. In DNA form, the CDR3 reads TGTGCCAGCAGCGTAGGGACTAGAGGCACAGATACGCAGTATTTT. Combining the CDR3 with reference TRBV9 and TRBJ2-3 gives the whole variable domain DSGVTQTPKHLITATGQRVTLRCSPRSGDLSVYWYQQSLDQGLQFLIQYYNGEERAKGNILERFSAQQFPDLHSELNLSSLELGDSALYFCASSVGTRGTDTQYFGPGTRLTVL.

The CDR3 sequence is CASSLAQGLAETQYF. The CDR3 nucleotides read TGCGCCAGCAGCTTGGCCCAGGGACTAGCGGAGACCCAGTACTTC. The genes are TRBV5-1 and TRBJ2-5; the match to TRBD2 covers 10 bases. The CDR3 is made up of 15 amino acids. J gave up 5 bases and V 0 bases, and 4 bases lay outside the gene matches. Germline V gene data show CDR1 as SGHRS and CDR2 as YFSETQ.

The rearrangement links TRBV10-3 to TRBJ1-1; D is undetermined. CDR1 and CDR2 from the germline V gene are ENHRY and SYGVKD. This CDR3 comprises 12 residues. V was trimmed by 4 bases and J by 4 bases, leaving 7 bases between them. CDR3 in amino acids: CAISGPGTEAFF. The DNA for the CDR3 is TGTGCCATCAGTGGGCCGGGCACTGAAGCTTTCTTT.

The V call is TRBV5-8, the J call TRBJ1-4; D ambiguous. V shed 0 bases and J shed 8 bases, with 17 bases lying between them. The CDR3 extends over 16 amino acids. Per germline, CDR1 SGHTS and CDR2 YDEGEE. CDR3 amino acids: CASSLVYGQFSEKLFF. The CDR3 DNA reads as TGTGCCAGCAGCTTGGTATACGGCCAGTTCAGCGAAAAACTGTTTTTT.

The chain couples TRBV5-4 to TRBJ2-3; D is perhaps TRBD1 (5 bases). This CDR3 contains 15 residues. The germline V gene has CDR1 SGHNT and CDR2 YYREEE (reference sequence). The V and J ends lost 4 bases and 0 bases respectively, with 12 bases between them. The CDR3 loop is CASSPDRLSTDTQYF. As DNA, the CDR3 is TGTGCCAGCAGCCCCGACAGATTAAGCACAGATACGCAGTATTTT.

The chain recombines TRBV7-2 with TRBJ1-5; 7 bases align to TRBD1. Germline lookup yields CDR1 SGHTA and CDR2 FQGNSA. Losses at the gene ends were 6 bases for V and 6 bases for J; bases not matched to a gene: 11. The CDR3 runs to 15 residues. The CDR3 here is CASRLTGFAGQPQHF. CDR3 in DNA: TGTGCCAGCAGATTGACAGGGTTTGCCGGTCAGCCCCAGCATTTT.

The chain combines TRBV6-5 with TRBJ2-3; D perhaps matches TRBD1 (6 bases). The CDR3 has 13 residues. The germline V gene encodes CDR1 MNHEY and CDR2 SVGAGI. Trimming cost V 10 bases and J 3 bases, with 14 bases left between them. CDR3 loop: CATRAGATDTQYF. CDR3 DNA sequence: TGTGCCACGAGGGCAGGGGCGACAGATACGCAGTATTTT.

The chain combines TRBV2 with TRBJ2-5; 7 nucleotides agree with TRBD2. Trimming cost V 6 bases and J 7 bases; bases outside gene matches: 8. This CDR3 has 13 amino acids. CDR1 and CDR2 from the germline V gene are SNHLY and FYNNEI. The CDR3 DNA sequence: TGTGCCAGCAGGCGGACGGCGGGAGCGACCCAGTACTTC. Amino acid sequence: CASRRTAGATQYF.

The chain links TRBV5-1 to TRBJ2-1, with 8 bases aligning to TRBD1. Unmatched junction bases numbered 11, after V lost 2 bases and J lost 4 bases. Germline V gives CDR1 SGHRS, CDR2 YFSETQ. The CDR3 has 17 residues. In nucleotides, the CDR3 is TGCGCCAGCAGCTTCACCGGGACAGGTCCTTTATACAATGAGCAGTTCTTC. It encodes CASSFTGTGPLYNEQFF.

In regard to this clone: The identical CDR3 is also encoded by other nucleotide sequences in the sample. V usage is TRBV2 and J usage is TRBJ1-2, with no clear D. The V end lost 2 bases, the J end lost 8 bases, and 12 bases lay between the germline ends. The CDR3 is made up of 13 amino acids. The germline V gene has CDR1 SNHLY and CDR2 FYNNEI. The CDR3, as DNA: TGTGCCAGCAGTGAATCCCGGGTTATCGGCTACACCTTC. This gives the protein CASSESRVIGYTF.

The chain couples TRBV4-1 to TRBJ2-1, with 10 bases matching TRBD2. The junction had 10 bases not matched to a gene; V was cut back by 4 bases and J by 7 bases. This CDR3 is built from 16 residues. Looked up from germline, CDR1 is MGHRA and CDR2 is YSYEKL. The CDR3: CASSRVTSGALNEQFF. The CDR3 nucleotides read TGCGCCAGCAGCCGAGTTACTAGCGGGGCCCTAAATGAGCAGTTCTTC.

V gene TRBV7-6 combines with J gene TRBJ2-1; TRBD2 aligns across 8 bases. Germline V gene data show CDR1 as SGHVS and CDR2 as FNYEAQ. The CDR3 is made up of 15 amino acids. With 5 bases clipped from V and 7 bases from J, the junction kept 10 bases outside the gene matches. The CDR3: CASSALIERGNEQFF. The CDR3 DNA is TGTGCCAGCAGCGCCCTGATAGAGCGGGGGAATGAGCAGTTCTTC.

In the case of this clone: An end of the junction does not agree with germline; a read error may underlie this. This chain links TRBV7-7 with TRBJ2-1; 14 positions agree with TRBD2. Germline V gives CDR1 SSHAT, CDR2 FNYEAQ (reference sequence). CDR3 length: 14 residues. The CDR3 region is CASSPGLAGDEQFF. Here the CDR3 DNA reads TGTGCTAGCAGCCCGGGACTAGCGGGGGATGAGCAGTTCTTC.